This T cell receptor beta chain was recorded in a study of blood T cell repertoires in COVID-19. Clones were read by immunoSEQ multiplex PCR, and TCRdb kept only the in-frame ones, dropping some. The sample yields more than 150,000 clones, 85% to 95% seen once. This clone is a singleton in its sample. Germline values: CDR1 SGHAT, CDR2 FQNNGV. Trimming took 3 bases from V and 3 from J, leaving 6 bases between them. This CDR3 is built from 12 residues. The gene calls are TRBV11-2 and TRBJ2-7, with D uncertain. The sequence was collected from a man in his forties or fifties with acute or convalescent COVID-19. The specimen was peripheral blood. CDR3 loop: CASSLAVYEQYF. The CDR3 nucleotides are TGTGCCAGCAGCTTGGCCGTCTACGAGCAGTACTTC.